The rows below give T cell receptor beta chains drawn from one sample of a study of blood T cell repertoires in COVID-19. Profiling relied on immunoSEQ multiplex PCR, and the TCRdb table lists in-frame clones only, not all of them. The top ten hold over 2% of the sample, which has over 100,000 clones, approximately 90% seen once. Sequencing was done on a sample of peripheral blood. These receptors all come from a man aged 50 or older with active COVID-19. The CDR3 runs from the conserved cysteine through the conserved F or W. Fields, in order: J gene, V gene, CDR3 protein.

TRBJ2-7	TRBV9	CASSVDPGTGTYEQYF
TRBJ1-5	TRBV7-6	CASSLGPRGNQPQHF
TRBJ1-1	TRBV5-6	CASSLEPTGTEAFF
TRBJ2-7	TRBV27	CASSLQGVDEQYF
TRBJ1-6	TRBV5-6	CASSFDRSSYNSPLHF
TRBJ1-1	TRBV19	CASSIEGTGHNTEAFF
TRBJ2-3	TRBV6-5	CASSLDRGQGTQYF
TRBJ1-1	TRBV19	CASSLQTGGGTEAFF
TRBJ2-1	TRBV11-2	CASSSQGAGGNEQFF
TRBJ1-1	TRBV29-1	CSVEGQASTEAFF
TRBJ2-7	TRBV4-1	CASSQVVRDYEQYF
TRBJ2-5	TRBV12-3/TRBV12-4	CASRFGPGETQYF
TRBJ2-1	TRBV7-3	CASSSTGTEYNEQFF
TRBJ1-5	TRBV6-5	CASSWVGGGQPQHF
TRBJ1-2	TRBV4-1	CASSQGGGSYGYTF
TRBJ2-2	TRBV7-8	CASSLVGTGNTGELFF
TRBJ2-7	TRBV6-5	CASSYSGQGSYEQYF
TRBJ2-3	TRBV24-1	CATSQSEGWNTQYF
TRBJ1-2	TRBV3-1/TRBV3-2	CASSQARPTYGYTF
TRBJ2-5	TRBV30	CAWSPLGTSGGLQYF
TRBJ2-7	TRBV4-1	CASSQGAGDPGYEQYF
TRBJ2-5	TRBV7-2	CASSLDGGQETQYF
TRBJ1-1	TRBV9	CASSVEGNTEAFF
TRBJ2-1	TRBV4-3	CASSQEDTNSYNEQFF
TRBJ1-3	TRBV3-1/TRBV3-2	CASSGTDSGNTIYF
TRBJ2-2	TRBV4-1	CASSGQKPGQGTGELFF
TRBJ2-5	TRBV6-5	CASKSSGITLETQYF
TRBJ1-2	TRBV2	CASRRDSTNYGYTF